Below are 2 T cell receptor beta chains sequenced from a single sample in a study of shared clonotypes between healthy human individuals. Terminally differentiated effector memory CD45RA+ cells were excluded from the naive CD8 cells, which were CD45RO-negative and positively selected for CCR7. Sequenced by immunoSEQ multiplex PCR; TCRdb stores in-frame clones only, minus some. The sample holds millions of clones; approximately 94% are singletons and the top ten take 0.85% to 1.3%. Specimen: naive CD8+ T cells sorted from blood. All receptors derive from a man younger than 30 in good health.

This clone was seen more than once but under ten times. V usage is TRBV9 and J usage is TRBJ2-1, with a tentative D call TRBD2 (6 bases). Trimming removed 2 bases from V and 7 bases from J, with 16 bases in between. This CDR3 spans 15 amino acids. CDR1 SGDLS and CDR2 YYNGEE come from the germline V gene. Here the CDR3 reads CASSVLEGHLNEQFF. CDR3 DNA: TGTGCCAGCAGCGTTTTGGAGGGCCATCTGAATGAGCAGTTCTTC.

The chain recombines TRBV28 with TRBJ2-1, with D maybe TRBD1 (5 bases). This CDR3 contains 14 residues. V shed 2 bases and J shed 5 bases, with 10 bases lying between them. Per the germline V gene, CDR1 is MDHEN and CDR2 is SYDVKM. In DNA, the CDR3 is TGTGCCAGCAGTTTAAAGACAGCAAACAATGAGCAGTTCTTC. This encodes CASSLKTANNEQFF.